Presented here are 20 T cell receptor beta chains from one specimen sequenced in a study of blood T cell repertoires in COVID-19. Sequencing used immunoSEQ multiplex PCR; TCRdb keeps in-frame clones, though not all of them. The sample includes under 150,000 clones, about 84% seen only once; the top ten take 4.5% to 6%. The sequencing input was peripheral blood. The source is a woman in her 50s with acute or convalescent COVID-19.

V is TRBV30 and J is TRBJ1-1; tentative D call: TRBD1 (6 bases). CDR3 length: 14 amino acids. V lost 4 bases, J lost 1 base, and 13 bases lay in between. CDR1 and CDR2 from the germline V gene are GTSNPN and SVGIG (reference sequence). The chain's CDR3 is CAWTRTATNTEAFF. The CDR3 DNA sequence: TGTGCCTGGACTCGGACAGCTACGAACACTGAAGCTTTCTTT.

This chain uses TRBV7-9 with TRBJ2-7, with a possible D match to TRBD1 (6 bases). CDR1 SEHNR and CDR2 FQNEAQ come from the germline V gene (reference sequence). Trimming stripped 6 bases from V and 0 bases from J, with 12 bases between. This CDR3 contains 14 residues. The CDR3 coding sequence is TGTGCCAGCAGGGAACAGGGAGACTCCTACGAGCAGTACTTC. Its protein product is CASREQGDSYEQYF. The full variable domain, completed using reference TRBV7-9 and TRBJ2-7, is DTGVSQNPRHKITKRGQNVTFRCDPISEHNRLYWYRQTLGQGPEFLTYFQNEAQLEKSRLLSDRFSAERPKGSFSTLEIQRTEQGDSAMYLCASREQGDSYEQYFGPGTRLTVT.

In its sample, this clone was seen once. This sequence joins TRBV27 and TRBJ1-2; perhaps TRBD1 as D (5 bases). The V end lost 6 bases, the J end lost 7 bases, and 15 bases lay between the germline ends. Germline CDR1 reads MNHEY; CDR2 reads SMNVEV (reference sequence). The CDR3 runs 13 residues. Here the CDR3 DNA reads TGTGCCAGCAGCCCCGCCTTGCAGGGTGGCTACACCTTC. Its translation: CASSPALQGGYTF.

This chain uses TRBV6-2 or TRBV6-3 with TRBJ1-6; D is ambiguous. Germline lookup yields CDR1 MNHEY and CDR2 SVGEGT. Trimming cost V 4 bases and J 10 bases, with 11 bases left between them. The CDR3 consists of 13 residues. The CDR3 DNA sequence: TGTGCCAGCAGTTTTGCGGTTATCTCACCCCTCCACTTT. This translates into CASSFAVISPLHF.

The V and J genes are TRBV6-5 and TRBJ1-4; 8 bases agree with TRBD1. The ends lost 6 bases at V and 8 bases at J; junction bases unmatched: 8. CDR3 length: 14 residues. CDR1 MNHEY and CDR2 SVGAGI come from the germline V gene. CDR3 DNA sequence: TGTGCCAGCAGATCAGGGGGCGCGGGCGAAAAACTGTTTTTT. Its translation is CASRSGGAGEKLFF.

This clone was observed at least ten times. The gene calls are TRBV6-1 and TRBJ1-4, with D maybe TRBD1 (6 bases). CDR3 length equals 14 residues. V was clipped by 0 bases and J by 5 bases, with 7 bases between them. Germline-derived CDR1 and CDR2 are MNHNS and SASEGT. CDR3 DNA: TGTGCCAGCAGTGAAGCTCAGGGGAATGAAAAACTGTTTTTT. Translated: CASSEAQGNEKLFF.

The V call is TRBV20-1, the J call TRBJ1-2, with a weak D call TRBD1 (5 bases). V was trimmed by 1 base and J by 12 bases, leaving 9 bases between them. Germline V gene data show CDR1 as DFQATT and CDR2 as SNEGSKA (reference sequence). This CDR3 spans 10 amino acids. In DNA form, the CDR3 reads TGCAGTGCTAGAGTCACGACAGACACCTTC. This gives the protein CSARVTTDTF.

The chain is built from TRBV6-6 and TRBJ2-1; 7 bases fit TRBD2. The CDR3 is made up of 13 amino acids. The V gene's germline CDR1 is MNHNY and CDR2 SVGAGI (reference sequence). Trimming cost V 6 bases and J 9 bases; bases outside gene matches: 8. CDR3 DNA: TGTGCCAGCAGCCCCGCGGGGGTTGGTGAGCAGTTCTTC. It translates to CASSPAGVGEQFF.

The DNA of the CDR3 is TGCGCCAGCAGCCCGGACGAGGGCTCGGCCCAGCATTTT. Translating it yields CASSPDEGSAQHF. V gene TRBV5-1 combines with J gene TRBJ1-5, with D unresolved. Between the trimmed V and J ends, which lost 4 bases and 11 bases, there was a span of 16 bases. The CDR3 is 13 residues long. CDR1 is SGHRS, CDR2 YFSETQ, per germline.

This chain joins TRBV13 and TRBJ2-7, with unresolved D. The CDR3 is 13 residues long. Germline V gene data show CDR1 as PRHDT and CDR2 as FYEKMQ (reference sequence). The germline V and J ends were trimmed by 4 bases and 6 bases, with 13 bases remaining between them. The CDR3 bases are TGTGCCAGCAGCTCCCTCGGGTGGGTCGAGCAGTACTTC. Residues: CASSSLGWVEQYF.

This clone has just a few counts. The V call is TRBV10-3, the J call TRBJ1-1; TRBD1 matches 9 bases. The CDR3 contains 14 residues. Germline V gene lookup returns CDR1 ENHRY and CDR2 SYGVKD. Germline trimming cut 6 bases from V and 1 base from J; bases unmatched to any gene: 3. The CDR3 DNA reads as TGTGCCATCAGGGGGGACAGGGAGAACACTGAAGCTTTCTTT. It is translated as CAIRGDRENTEAFF.

This chain joins TRBV5-5 and TRBJ2-5; D gene unclear. The germline gives CDR1 SGHKS, CDR2 YYEKEE (reference sequence). The CDR3 spans 12 residues. The V end was cut by 0 bases, the J end by 5 bases, with 5 bases between. CDR3 loop: CASSLGAETQYF. The DNA of the CDR3 is TGTGCCAGCAGCTTGGGAGCGGAGACCCAGTACTTC. The full variable domain, its missing parts supplied by reference TRBV5-5 and TRBJ2-5, is DAGVTQSPTHLIKTRGQQVTLRCSPISGHKSVSWYQQVLGQGPQFIFQYYEKEERGRGNFPDRFSARQFPNYSSELNVNALLLGDSALYLCASSLGAETQYFGPGTRLLVL.

V usage is TRBV6-4 and J usage is TRBJ2-2; TRBD1 agrees at 8 bases. The CDR3 sequence is 17 residues long. Germline V gives CDR1 MRHNA, CDR2 SNTAGT. With V trimmed by 6 bases and J by 5 bases, 14 bases remained unmatched. The CDR3 nucleotides are TGTGCCAGCAGCCCCCGGGGCGGACAGGGACCTACCGGGGAGCTGTTTTTT. Residues: CASSPRGGQGPTGELFF.

This sequence joins TRBV3-1 (or the pseudogene TRBV3-2) and TRBJ2-7; no definite D call. Germline V lookup: CDR1 LGHDT, CDR2 YNNKEL (reference sequence). The CDR3 sequence is 13 residues long. V lost 0 bases, J lost 7 bases, and 10 bases lay in between. The CDR3 sequence: CASSQEPKEEQYF. The CDR3 DNA is TGTGCCAGCAGCCAAGAGCCCAAAGAGGAGCAGTACTTC.

This sequence joins TRBV6-5 and TRBJ2-5, with D perhaps matching TRBD1 (6 bases). V was trimmed by 6 bases and J by 5 bases, leaving 19 bases between them. The V gene's germline CDR1 is MNHEY and CDR2 SVGAGI. There are 15 residues in the CDR3. CDR3 DNA: TGTGCCAGCAGGTTAATCTTGGACAGTGGGGAGACCCAGTACTTC. It translates to CASRLILDSGETQYF.

The chain employs TRBV7-8 and TRBJ1-1; D not resolved. Germline V CDR1 and CDR2: SGHVS, FQNEAQ. Trimming cost V 0 bases and J 3 bases, with 5 bases left between them. This CDR3 is built from 13 residues. In DNA form, the CDR3 reads TGTGCCAGCAGCTTAGCTAGCGACACTGAAGCTTTCTTT. Translating it yields CASSLASDTEAFF.

This chain joins TRBV19 and TRBJ2-5; possible D gene TRBD1, 6 bases. The V end was cut by 8 bases, the J end by 3 bases, with 22 bases between. Germline V lookup: CDR1 LNHDA, CDR2 SQIVND (reference sequence). This CDR3 is built from 16 residues. CDR3 residues: CASPPPWTAAEETQYF. The CDR3 DNA sequence: TGTGCCAGTCCCCCCCCCTGGACAGCAGCAGAAGAGACCCAGTACTTC.

J is TRBJ2-7 and V is TRBV6-2 or TRBV6-3; D unclear. CDR1 is MNHEY and CDR2 is SVGEGT in the germline V gene. Trimming pared 0 bases from V and 7 bases from J, leaving 7 bases between. This CDR3 spans 12 amino acids. Here the CDR3 reads CASSYSSNEQYF. The CDR3 DNA follows: TGTGCCAGCAGTTACTCGAGCAATGAGCAGTACTTC.

The chain has TRBV19 and TRBJ1-2; 7 bases are shared with TRBD1. Germline V gives CDR1 LNHDA, CDR2 SQIVND (reference sequence). The CDR3 totals 14 residues. V dropped 6 bases and J dropped 3; count of bases not matched to a gene: 7. DNA for the CDR3: TGTGCCAGTAGGAATCCGGGACAGCACTATGGCTACACCTTC. It yields the protein CASRNPGQHYGYTF. Drawing the rest from reference TRBV19 and TRBJ1-2, the complete variable domain is DGGITQSPKYLFRKEGQNVTLSCEQNLNHDAMYWYRQDPGQGLRLIYYSQIVNDFQKGDIAEGYSVSREKKESFPLTVTSAQKNPTAFYLCASRNPGQHYGYTFGSGTRLTVV.

The chain is built from TRBV5-6 and TRBJ1-3, with 9 bases identical to TRBD1. Unmatched junction bases numbered 4, after V lost 3 bases and J lost 0 bases. The length of the CDR3 is 16 residues. CDR1 and CDR2 from the germline V gene are SGHDT and YYEEEE. The CDR3 DNA is TGTGCCAGCAGCTCGGACAGGGGCATCTCTGGAAACACCATATATTTT. Residues: CASSSDRGISGNTIYF. Full variable domain (rest looked up from reference TRBV5-6 and TRBJ1-3): DAGVTQSPTHLIKTRGQQVTLRCSPKSGHDTVSWYQQALGQGPQFIFQYYEEEERQRGNFPDRFSGHQFPNYSSELNVNALLLGDSALYLCASSSDRGISGNTIYFGEGSWLTVV.